This T cell receptor (beta chain) is from a study of radiation and T cells in renal cell carcinoma. This CDR3 region has 14 residues. The V and J ends lost 0 bases and 4 bases, in that order; junction bases with no gene match: 2. Per the germline V gene, CDR1 is SGHRS and CDR2 is YFSETQ. In the case of this clone: Its specificity is not known. The sample carries other DNA sequences with the same CDR3.

Points from the study as a whole: Without pretreatment biopsies, baseline tumor clonotype presence was undetermined.

TCRdb's copy holds only in-frame clones and misses some; the assay was immunoSEQ multiplex PCR. The sample records 130,000 or so clones, roughly 80% being singletons. Documented time point: baseline pretreatment blood. The treatment here: 15 Gy SBRT to primary tumor, nephrectomy 4 weeks later. This specimen consisted of blood, obtained from a patient whose treatment included radiotherapy and nephrectomy. This TCR derives from a woman between 50 and 59 years old with renal cell carcinoma. V and J are TRBV5-1 and TRBJ1-1, with 8 bases aligning to TRBD1. The CDR3 nucleotides are TGCGCCAGCAGCTTGGCCGGACAGGGCACTGAAGCTTTCTTT. This codes for CASSLAGQGTEAFF.